This TCR beta chain was found in a study of post-analysis software for immune sequencing data. For this clonotype: As yet, its antigen is unknown.

Germline CDR1 reads SNHLY; CDR2 reads FYNNEI. There are 13 residues in the CDR3. Study-level points and caveats: Four or five TRBV segments occurring more often in patients than controls included TRBV5-6, TRBV5-1 and TRBV20-1.

Libraries were made from TCR beta cDNA, and they carried unique molecular identifiers. TCRdb reprocessed the PCR reads with MiXCR, giving one entry per CDR3 protein. The table lists 430,000 or so distinct CDR3 sequences, approximately 38% of them singletons. This rearrangement joins TRBV2 to TRBJ2-4; D might be TRBD1 (7 bases). The assigned J gene may be wrong: the sequence end matches TRBJ2-7 better. This clonotype was obtained from a girl aged 2 to 9 with multiple sclerosis. The sequencing sample was made of blood. The CDR3 sequence: CASTPQGGYEQYF. The CDR3 bases are TGTGCCAGCACCCCTCAGGGGGGCTACGAGCAGTACTTC.